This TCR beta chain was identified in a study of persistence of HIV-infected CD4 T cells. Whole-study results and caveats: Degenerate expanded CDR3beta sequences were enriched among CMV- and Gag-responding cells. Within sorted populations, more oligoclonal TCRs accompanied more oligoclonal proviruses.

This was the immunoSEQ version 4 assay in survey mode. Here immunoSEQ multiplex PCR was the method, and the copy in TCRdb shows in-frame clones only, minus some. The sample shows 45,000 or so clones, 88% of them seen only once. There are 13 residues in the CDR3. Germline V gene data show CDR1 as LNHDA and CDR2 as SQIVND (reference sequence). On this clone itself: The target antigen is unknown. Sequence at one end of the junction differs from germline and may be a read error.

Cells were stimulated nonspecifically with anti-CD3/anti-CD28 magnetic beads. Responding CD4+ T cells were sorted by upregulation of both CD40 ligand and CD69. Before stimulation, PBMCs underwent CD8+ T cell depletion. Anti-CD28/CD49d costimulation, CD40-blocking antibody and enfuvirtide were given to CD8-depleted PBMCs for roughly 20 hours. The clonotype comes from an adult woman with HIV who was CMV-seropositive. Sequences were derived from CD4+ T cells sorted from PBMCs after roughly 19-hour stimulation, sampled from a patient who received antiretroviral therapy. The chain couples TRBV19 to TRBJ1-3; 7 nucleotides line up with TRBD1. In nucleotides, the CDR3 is TGTGCCAGTAACAGGGGCTCTGGAAACACCACATATTTT. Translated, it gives CASNRGSGNTTYF.